This T cell receptor beta chain was observed in a study of CDR3 diversity in severe acne. This clonotype was recorded a few times. TCRdb analysed the PCR reads with MiXCR anew, one entry per CDR3 protein. In the table there are roughly 81,000 distinct CDR3 sequences, 45% to 55% of which are singletons. This sequence originates from a male donor in good health, serving as a control. Sample: blood.

The CDR3 nucleotides read TGTGCCAGTAGTATCGATCCGGGGAACACTGAAGCTTTCTTT. Its translation: CASSIDPGNTEAFF. V and J are TRBV19 and TRBJ1-1; D is undetermined. V dropped 3 bases and J dropped 1 base, with 9 bases sitting between them. The CDR3 has 14 residues. Per germline, CDR1 LNHDA and CDR2 SQIVND (reference sequence).